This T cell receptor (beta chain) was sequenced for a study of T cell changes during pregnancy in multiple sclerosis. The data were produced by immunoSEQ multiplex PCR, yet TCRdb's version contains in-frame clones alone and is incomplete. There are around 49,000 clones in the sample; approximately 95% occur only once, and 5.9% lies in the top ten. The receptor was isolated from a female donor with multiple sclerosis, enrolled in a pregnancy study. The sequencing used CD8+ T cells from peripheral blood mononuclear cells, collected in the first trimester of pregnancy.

CDR3 sequence: CASSDGVMNTEAFF. CDR3 bases: TGTGCCAGCAGTGACGGGGTCATGAACACTGAAGCTTTCTTT. The chain recombines TRBV6-1 with TRBJ1-1; D remains unclear. CDR3 length: 14 residues. Germline V gene lookup returns CDR1 MNHNS and CDR2 SASEGT. V lost 3 bases and J lost 0, with 8 bases in between.